Following are 22 T cell receptor beta chains from one sample sequenced in a study of cytomegalovirus exposure and HLA in healthy donors. The PCR used 60 Vbeta and 13 Jbeta primers. TCRdb keeps only in-frame clones here, not all; method: immunoSEQ multiplex PCR. The table lists roughly 200,000 clones, 80% of them singletons, with about 0.63% in the top ten. Specimen: PBMCs. The receptors were gathered from a boy younger than 18 in good health and CMV-seronegative.

This chain uses TRBV19 with TRBJ1-1, with D unresolved. Trimming pared 4 bases from V and 1 base from J, leaving 13 bases between. The CDR3 has 15 residues. Germline CDR1 and CDR2: LNHDA and SQIVND (reference sequence). The CDR3 DNA reads TGTGCCAGTAGTACGGGGAAGGGTTGGAACACTGAAGCTTTCTTT. It translates to CASSTGKGWNTEAFF.

V gene TRBV7-6 combines with J gene TRBJ1-6; no firm D call. Trimming took off 0 bases at V and 8 bases at J, with 8 bases between the two ends. The CDR3 is 14 residues long. Germline lookup yields CDR1 SGHVS and CDR2 FNYEAQ. The chain's CDR3 is CASSLASSHSPLHF. For the CDR3, the DNA is TGTGCCAGCAGCTTAGCGTCGTCTCATTCACCCCTCCACTTT.

The chain recombines TRBV30 with TRBJ2-2; 10 bases align to TRBD2. CDR1 and CDR2 from the germline V gene are GTSNPN and SVGIG (reference sequence). V shed 0 bases and J 6 bases; nucleotides not matched to a gene: 7. The CDR3 sequence is 16 residues long. The CDR3 bases are TGTGCCTGGAGTGTATCTCTAGCGGGAGTCCCCGGGGAGCTGTTTTTT. Its translation is CAWSVSLAGVPGELFF.

The V call is TRBV19, the J call TRBJ1-4; D ambiguous. Germline V gives CDR1 LNHDA, CDR2 SQIVND (reference sequence). This CDR3 contains 14 residues. Trimming stripped 8 bases from V and 3 bases from J, with 13 bases between. The CDR3 is CASCEGVANEKLFF. The CDR3 nucleotides are TGTGCCAGTTGCGAGGGAGTGGCTAATGAAAAACTGTTTTTT.

The table lists this clone with a count of one. The chain links TRBV30 to TRBJ1-5; 10 nucleotides agree with TRBD1. Germline loops: CDR1 GTSNPN, CDR2 SVGIG (reference sequence). V trimming: 8 bases; J trimming: 6 bases; junction bases outside the gene matches: 13. CDR3 length: 15 amino acids. In DNA, the CDR3 is TGTGCCGGGGAATGGGGACAGGGGATCGGTCAGCCCCAGCATTTT. The encoded protein is CAGEWGQGIGQPQHF.

CDR3 bases: TGTGCCATCAGTGAGTCCCGGACTAGCGGGGGGCAAGAGACCCAGTACTTC. It yields the protein CAISESRTSGGQETQYF. This chain connects TRBV10-3 to TRBJ2-5, with 14 bases identical to TRBD2. Trimming at V came to 0 bases and at J to 2 bases, leaving 2 bases not matched to a gene. This CDR3 is built from 17 residues. Germline values: CDR1 ENHRY, CDR2 SYGVKD.

The CDR3 DNA follows: TGTGCCAGCAGCCCGACCGGGTCCTACAATGAGCAGTTCTTC. As protein: CASSPTGSYNEQFF. The rearrangement links TRBV7-9 to TRBJ2-1, with D unclear. V was pared by 5 bases and J by 1 base, with 9 bases between. The germline V gene has CDR1 SEHNR and CDR2 FQNEAQ (reference sequence). The CDR3 is made up of 14 amino acids.

This clone turned up a few times. The J gene is TRBJ1-6, the V gene TRBV6-5; 7 bases match TRBD1. In germline, CDR1 is MNHEY, CDR2 SVGAGI. The CDR3 sequence is 15 residues long. V lost 2 bases to trimming and J lost 5 bases; unmatched junction nucleotides: 3. In DNA, the CDR3 is TGTGCCAGCAGTTACCGCGGGACAGATAATTCACCCCTCCACTTT. It is translated as CASSYRGTDNSPLHF.

This clone has just a few counts. The rearrangement links TRBV5-1 to TRBJ1-2; the D is unclear. Trimming took off 4 bases at V and 3 bases at J, with 16 bases between the two ends. Looked up from germline, CDR1 is SGHRS and CDR2 is YFSETQ. The CDR3 has 15 residues. CDR3 nucleotide sequence: TGCGCCAGCAGCCCACCCGAGCGGGCGGACTATGGCTACACCTTC. As protein: CASSPPERADYGYTF.

The V call is TRBV7-9, the J call TRBJ1-2, with 12 bases identical to TRBD1. CDR1 and CDR2 (germline): SEHNR, FQNEAQ (reference sequence). J was trimmed by 6 bases and V by 2 bases; bases with no gene match: 13. This CDR3 region has 18 residues. The CDR3 here is CASSLPRRTGQGAHGYTF. For the CDR3, the DNA is TGTGCCAGCAGCTTACCGAGAAGGACGGGACAGGGGGCTCATGGCTACACCTTC.

The table lists this clone with a count of one. This chain links TRBV19 with TRBJ2-7; D is ambiguous. The CDR3 runs to 13 residues. V was cut by 8 bases and J by 2 bases, with 13 bases left in between. In germline, CDR1 is LNHDA, CDR2 SQIVND (reference sequence). DNA of the CDR3: TGTGCCAGTGATCTATATCCCACCTACGAGCAGTACTTC. As protein: CASDLYPTYEQYF.

This chain uses TRBV30 with TRBJ1-1; 9 nucleotides align to TRBD1. The CDR3 totals 13 residues. The V gene's germline CDR1 is GTSNPN and CDR2 SVGIG (reference sequence). Unmatched junction bases numbered 3, after V lost 5 bases and J lost 2 bases. As DNA, the CDR3 is TGTGCCTGGCGGGACAGGGATAACACTGAAGCTTTCTTT. It codes for CAWRDRDNTEAFF.

This clone was counted only a few times. V usage is TRBV4-3 and J usage is TRBJ1-1; D ambiguous. The V and J ends lost 1 base and 1 base respectively, with 4 bases between them. Germline V lookup: CDR1 LGHNA, CDR2 YSLEER. The CDR3 runs 13 residues. The DNA for the CDR3 is TGCGCCAGCAGCCAAGCATCGAACACTGAAGCTTTCTTT. Translation gives CASSQASNTEAFF.

This clone was counted once. The chain joins TRBV27 to TRBJ1-1, with 8 positions matching TRBD1. V lost 5 bases, J lost 4 bases, and 6 bases stayed unmatched. This CDR3 contains 14 residues. Germline V gene lookup returns CDR1 MNHEY and CDR2 SMNVEV (reference sequence). CDR3 protein: CASSRGQGLTEAFF. CDR3 nucleotides: TGTGCCAGCAGTAGAGGACAGGGTCTCACTGAAGCTTTCTTT.

The gene calls are TRBV10-3 and TRBJ1-1; D remains unclear. Trimming stripped 1 base from V and 5 bases from J, with 14 bases between. The germline V gene has CDR1 ENHRY and CDR2 SYGVKD. The CDR3 totals 15 residues. Here the CDR3 DNA reads TGTGCCATCAGTGAGTTCACGAGGGTAAGGACTGAAGCTTTCTTT. This encodes CAISEFTRVRTEAFF.

This chain uses TRBV7-9 with TRBJ2-7; tentatively, D is TRBD2 (5 bases). CDR3 length: 15 residues. Trimming shortened V by 3 bases and J by 2 bases, and 14 bases separated the two germline ends. The V gene's germline CDR1 is SEHNR and CDR2 FQNEAQ (reference sequence). The CDR3 reads CASSFTSYSTYEQYF. The CDR3, as DNA: TGTGCCAGCAGCTTTACTAGTTACTCTACCTACGAGCAGTACTTC.

There are a few counts of this clone. V usage is TRBV6-1 and J usage is TRBJ2-7, with D unclear. This CDR3 spans 14 amino acids. Germline CDR1 is MNHNS and CDR2 is SASEGT. The ends were cut back, 8 bases at V and 7 bases at J, with 21 bases in the middle. The CDR3 DNA is TGTGCCAGCCGTATCCCCGGGTCCACCGGGGAGCAGTACTTC. It yields the protein CASRIPGSTGEQYF.

This clone appeared a few times. The chain couples TRBV5-1 to TRBJ1-6; D call uncertain. The V end lost 0 bases, the J end lost 0 bases, and 4 bases lay between the germline ends. The CDR3 consists of 15 residues. Per germline, CDR1 SGHRS and CDR2 YFSETQ. This chain's CDR3 is CASSLGSSYNSPLHF. In nucleotides, the CDR3 is TGCGCCAGCAGCTTGGGGAGCTCCTATAATTCACCCCTCCACTTT.

As regards this clone: This sample includes further DNA sequences coding for the same CDR3. For the CDR3, the DNA is TGTGCCAGCAGTTTGGGGGGGAACACTGAAGCTTTCTTT. Translation: CASSLGGNTEAFF. The J gene is TRBJ1-1, the V gene TRBV27; D is perhaps TRBD1 (5 bases). The germline V and J ends were trimmed by 3 bases and 1 base, with 6 bases remaining between them. Germline loops: CDR1 MNHEY, CDR2 SMNVEV (reference sequence). This CDR3 contains 13 residues.

V and J are TRBV5-6 and TRBJ2-1; 7 bases match TRBD1. Trimming removed 4 bases from V and 0 bases from J; junction bases left unmatched: 7. This CDR3 has 16 amino acids. Germline V gene data show CDR1 as SGHDT and CDR2 as YYEEEE. CDR3 in amino acids: CASSPSPGGSYNEQFF. As DNA, the CDR3 is TGTGCCAGCAGCCCCTCCCCAGGGGGCTCCTACAATGAGCAGTTCTTC.

The genes are TRBV5-1 and TRBJ1-1; 7 nucleotides line up with TRBD1. The J segment lost 8 bases and the V segment lost 6 bases, leaving 13 bases of the junction unmatched. This CDR3 is 14 amino acids long. CDR1 and CDR2 (germline): SGHRS, YFSETQ. The CDR3 protein is CASKGENRGREAFF. As DNA, the CDR3 is TGCGCCAGCAAGGGAGAAAACAGGGGAAGGGAAGCTTTCTTT.

The rearrangement uses TRBV7-9 and TRBJ2-7, with D tentatively TRBD1 (6 bases). V dropped 2 bases and J dropped 3 bases, with 14 bases sitting between them. The CDR3 loop spans 15 amino acids. Germline CDR1 reads SEHNR; CDR2 reads FQNEAQ (reference sequence). The DNA for the CDR3 is TGTGCCAGCAGCTTATTGGACAGCTGGGACTACGAGCAGTACTTC. Translating gives CASSLLDSWDYEQYF.